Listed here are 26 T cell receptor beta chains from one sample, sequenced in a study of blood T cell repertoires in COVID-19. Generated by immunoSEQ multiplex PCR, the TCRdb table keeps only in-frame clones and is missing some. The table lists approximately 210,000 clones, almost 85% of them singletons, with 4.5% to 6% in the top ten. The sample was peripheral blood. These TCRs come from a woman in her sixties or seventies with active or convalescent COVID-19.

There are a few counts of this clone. The DNA for the CDR3 is TGCGCCAGCAGCTTTCAACAGGGGGGAGAGACCCAGTACTTC. Residues: CASSFQQGGETQYF. The rearrangement links TRBV5-1 to TRBJ2-5; 8 nucleotides align to TRBD1. Germline assignment: CDR1 SGHRS and CDR2 YFSETQ. CDR3 length equals 14 residues. Losses at the gene ends were 2 bases for V and 4 bases for J; bases not matched to a gene: 4.

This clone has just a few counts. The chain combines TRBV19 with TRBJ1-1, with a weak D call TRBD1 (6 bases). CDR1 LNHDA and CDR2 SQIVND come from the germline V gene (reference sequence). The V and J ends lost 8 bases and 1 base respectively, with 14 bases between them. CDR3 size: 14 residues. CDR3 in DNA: TGTGCCAGTCGGTGGGACACTTCGAACACTGAAGCTTTCTTT. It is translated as CASRWDTSNTEAFF.

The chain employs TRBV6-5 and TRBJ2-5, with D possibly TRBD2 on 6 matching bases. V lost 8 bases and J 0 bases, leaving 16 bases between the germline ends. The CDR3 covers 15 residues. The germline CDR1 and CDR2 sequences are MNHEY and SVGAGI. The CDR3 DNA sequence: TGTGCCAGCGGCCGGGACTCTCCGTACCAAGAGACCCAGTACTTC. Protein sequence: CASGRDSPYQETQYF.

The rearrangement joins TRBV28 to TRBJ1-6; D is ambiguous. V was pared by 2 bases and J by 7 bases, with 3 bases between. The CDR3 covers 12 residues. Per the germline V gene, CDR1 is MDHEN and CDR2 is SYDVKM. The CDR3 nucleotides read TGTGCCAGCAGTTTACAAAATTCACCCCTCCACTTT. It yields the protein CASSLQNSPLHF. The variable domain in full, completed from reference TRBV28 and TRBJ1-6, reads DVKVTQSSRYLVKRTGEKVFLECVQDMDHENMFWYRQDPGLGLRLIYFSYDVKMKEKGDIPEGYSVSREKKERFSLILESASTNQTSMYLCASSLQNSPLHFGNGTRLTVT.

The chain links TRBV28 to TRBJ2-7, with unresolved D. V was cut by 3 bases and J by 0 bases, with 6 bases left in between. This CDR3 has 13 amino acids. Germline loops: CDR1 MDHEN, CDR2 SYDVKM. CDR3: CASSFPVSYEQYF. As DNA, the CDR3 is TGTGCCAGCAGTTTTCCCGTCTCCTACGAGCAGTACTTC.

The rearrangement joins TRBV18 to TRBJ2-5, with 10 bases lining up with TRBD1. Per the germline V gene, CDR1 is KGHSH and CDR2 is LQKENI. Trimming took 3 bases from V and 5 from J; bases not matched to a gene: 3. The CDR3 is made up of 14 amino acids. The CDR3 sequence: CASSPTGGRETQYF. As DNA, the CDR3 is TGTGCCAGCTCACCGACAGGGGGCAGGGAGACCCAGTACTTC.

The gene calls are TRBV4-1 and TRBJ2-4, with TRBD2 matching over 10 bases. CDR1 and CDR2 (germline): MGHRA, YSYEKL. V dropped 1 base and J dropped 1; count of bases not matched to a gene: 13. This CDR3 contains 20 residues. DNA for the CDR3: TGCGCCAGCAGCCAAGTGGGTCGTTCTAGCGGGAGTTGGGCCAAAAACATTCAGTACTTC. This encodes CASSQVGRSSGSWAKNIQYF.

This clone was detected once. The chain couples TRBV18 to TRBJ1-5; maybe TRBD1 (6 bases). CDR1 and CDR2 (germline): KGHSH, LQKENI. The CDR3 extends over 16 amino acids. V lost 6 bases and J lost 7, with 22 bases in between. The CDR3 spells CASSPLEGGSGQPQHF. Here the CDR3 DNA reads TGTGCCAGCTCGCCCCTGGAGGGGGGGTCCGGGCAGCCCCAGCATTTT.

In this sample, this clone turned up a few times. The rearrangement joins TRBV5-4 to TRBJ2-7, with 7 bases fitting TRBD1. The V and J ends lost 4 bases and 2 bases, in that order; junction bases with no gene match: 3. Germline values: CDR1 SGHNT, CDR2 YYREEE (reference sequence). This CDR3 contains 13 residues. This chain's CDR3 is CASSTGTAYEQYF. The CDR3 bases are TGTGCCAGCAGCACCGGGACAGCCTACGAGCAGTACTTC.

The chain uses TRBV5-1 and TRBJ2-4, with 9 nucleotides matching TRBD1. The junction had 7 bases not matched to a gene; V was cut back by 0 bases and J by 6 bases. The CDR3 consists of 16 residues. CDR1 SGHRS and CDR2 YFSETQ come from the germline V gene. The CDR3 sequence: CASSLDPGTGRNIQYF. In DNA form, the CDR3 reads TGCGCCAGCAGCTTGGATCCCGGGACAGGGCGAAACATTCAGTACTTC. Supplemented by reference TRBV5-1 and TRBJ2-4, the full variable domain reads KAGVTQTPRYLIKTRGQQVTLSCSPISGHRSVSWYQQTPGQGLQFLFEYFSETQRNKGNFPGRFSGRQFSNSRSEMNVSTLELGDSALYLCASSLDPGTGRNIQYFGAGTRLSVL.

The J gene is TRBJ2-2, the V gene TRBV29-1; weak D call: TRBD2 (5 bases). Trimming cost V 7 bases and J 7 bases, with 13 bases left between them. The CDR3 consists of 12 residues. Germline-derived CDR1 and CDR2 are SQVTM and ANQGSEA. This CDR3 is CSAGESGGELFF. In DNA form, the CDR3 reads TGCAGCGCTGGGGAGTCTGGCGGGGAGCTGTTTTTT.

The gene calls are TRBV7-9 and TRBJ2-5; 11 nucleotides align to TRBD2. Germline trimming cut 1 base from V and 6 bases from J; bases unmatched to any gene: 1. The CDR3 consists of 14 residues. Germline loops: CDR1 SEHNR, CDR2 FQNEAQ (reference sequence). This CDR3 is CASSLETSGKTQYF. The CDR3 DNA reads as TGTGCCAGCAGCTTAGAGACTAGCGGGAAGACCCAGTACTTC.

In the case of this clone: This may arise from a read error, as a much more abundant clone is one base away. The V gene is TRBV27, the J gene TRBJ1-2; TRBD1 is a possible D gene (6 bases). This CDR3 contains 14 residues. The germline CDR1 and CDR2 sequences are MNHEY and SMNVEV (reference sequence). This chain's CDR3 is CASSYRGGSYGCTF. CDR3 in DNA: TGTGCCAGCAGTTATCGTGGGGGCTCGTATGGCTGCACCTTC.

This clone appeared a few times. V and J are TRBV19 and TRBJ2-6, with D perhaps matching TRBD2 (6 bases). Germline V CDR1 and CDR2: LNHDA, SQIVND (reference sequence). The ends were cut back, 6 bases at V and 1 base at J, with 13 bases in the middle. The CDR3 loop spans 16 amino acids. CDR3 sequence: CASSPGTLSGANVLTF. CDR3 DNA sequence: TGTGCCAGTAGCCCCGGGACTCTTTCTGGGGCCAACGTCCTGACTTTC. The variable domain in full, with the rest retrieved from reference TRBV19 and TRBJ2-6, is DGGITQSPKYLFRKEGQNVTLSCEQNLNHDAMYWYRQDPGQGLRLIYYSQIVNDFQKGDIAEGYSVSREKKESFPLTVTSAQKNPTAFYLCASSPGTLSGANVLTFGAGSRLTVL.

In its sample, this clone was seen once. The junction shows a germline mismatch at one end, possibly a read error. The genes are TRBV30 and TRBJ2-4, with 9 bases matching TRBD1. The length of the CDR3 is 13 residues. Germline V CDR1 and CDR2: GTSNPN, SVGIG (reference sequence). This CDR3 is CAWSAQGASVRHF. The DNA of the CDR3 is TGTGCCTGGAGTGCACAGGGGGCATCGGTGCGGCACTTC.

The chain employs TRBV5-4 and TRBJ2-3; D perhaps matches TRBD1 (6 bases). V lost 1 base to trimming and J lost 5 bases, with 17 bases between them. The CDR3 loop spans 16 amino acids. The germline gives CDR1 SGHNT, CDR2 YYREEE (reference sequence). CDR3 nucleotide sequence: TGTGCCAGCAGCTTGCCAGGGACAATAGCTAGAGATACGCAGTATTTT. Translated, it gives CASSLPGTIARDTQYF.

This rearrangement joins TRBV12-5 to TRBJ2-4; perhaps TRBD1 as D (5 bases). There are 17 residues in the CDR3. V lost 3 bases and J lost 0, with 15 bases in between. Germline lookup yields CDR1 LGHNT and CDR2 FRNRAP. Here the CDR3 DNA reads TGTGCTAGTGGTTTAGGCAGGGCGAACTCAGCCAAAAACATTCAGTACTTC. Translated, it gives CASGLGRANSAKNIQYF.

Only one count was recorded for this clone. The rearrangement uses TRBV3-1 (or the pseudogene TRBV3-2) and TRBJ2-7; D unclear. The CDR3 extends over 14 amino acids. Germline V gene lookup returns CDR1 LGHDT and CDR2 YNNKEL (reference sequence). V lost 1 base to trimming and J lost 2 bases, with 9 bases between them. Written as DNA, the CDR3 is TGTGCCAGCAGCCAAGGGGCCCAAACCTACGAGCAGTACTTC. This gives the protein CASSQGAQTYEQYF.

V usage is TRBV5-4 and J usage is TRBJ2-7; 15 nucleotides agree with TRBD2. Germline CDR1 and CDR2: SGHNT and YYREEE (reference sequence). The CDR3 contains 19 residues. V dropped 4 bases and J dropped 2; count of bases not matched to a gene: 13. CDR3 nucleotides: TGTGCCAGCAGCCCAGTCCCGGGACTAGCGGGAGGAGGGGCCTACGAGCAGTACTTC. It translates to CASSPVPGLAGGGAYEQYF.

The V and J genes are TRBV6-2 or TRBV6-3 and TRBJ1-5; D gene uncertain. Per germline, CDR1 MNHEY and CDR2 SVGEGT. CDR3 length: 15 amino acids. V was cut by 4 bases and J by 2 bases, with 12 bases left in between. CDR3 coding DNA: TGTGCCAGCAGTTCAACAACCAGGCGCAATCAGCCCCAGCATTTT. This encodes CASSSTTRRNQPQHF.

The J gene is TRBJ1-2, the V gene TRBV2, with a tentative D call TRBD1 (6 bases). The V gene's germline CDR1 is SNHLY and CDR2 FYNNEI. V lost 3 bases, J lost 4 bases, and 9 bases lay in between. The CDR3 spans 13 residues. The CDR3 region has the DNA TGTGCCAGCAGTGAGCCCAGGGGCTATGGCTACACCTTC. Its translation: CASSEPRGYGYTF.

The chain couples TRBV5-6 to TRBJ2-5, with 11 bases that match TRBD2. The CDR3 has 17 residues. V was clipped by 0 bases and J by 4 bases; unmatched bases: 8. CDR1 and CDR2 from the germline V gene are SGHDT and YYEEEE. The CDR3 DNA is TGTGCCAGCAGCTTGGCGAGGCTAGCGGGAGGAGCAGAGACCCAGTACTTC. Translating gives CASSLARLAGGAETQYF.

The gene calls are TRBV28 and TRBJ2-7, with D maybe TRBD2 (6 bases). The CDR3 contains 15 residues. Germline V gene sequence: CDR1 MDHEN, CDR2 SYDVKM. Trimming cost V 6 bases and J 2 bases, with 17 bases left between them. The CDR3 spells CASSGTGVSPYEQYF. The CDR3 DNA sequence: TGTGCCAGCAGCGGGACGGGAGTCTCCCCCTACGAGCAGTACTTC.

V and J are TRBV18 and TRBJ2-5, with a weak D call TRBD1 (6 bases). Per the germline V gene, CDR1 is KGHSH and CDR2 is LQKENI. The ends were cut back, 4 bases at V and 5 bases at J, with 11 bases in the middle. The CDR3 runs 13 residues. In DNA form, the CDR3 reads TGTGCCAGCTCACAAAACAGGGCGGAGACCCAGTACTTC. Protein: CASSQNRAETQYF. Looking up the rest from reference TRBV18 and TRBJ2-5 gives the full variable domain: NAGVMQNPRHLVRRRGQEARLRCSPMKGHSHVYWYRQLPEEGLKFMVYLQKENIIDESGMPKERFSAEFPKEGPSILRIQQVVRGDSAAYFCASSQNRAETQYFGPGTRLLVL.

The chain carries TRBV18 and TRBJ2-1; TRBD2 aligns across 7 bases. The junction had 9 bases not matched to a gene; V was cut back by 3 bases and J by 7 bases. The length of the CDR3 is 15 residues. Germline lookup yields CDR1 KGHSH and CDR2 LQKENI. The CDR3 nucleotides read TGTGCCAGCTCACCGCGTACTAGCGAGATTAATGAGCAGTTCTTC. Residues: CASSPRTSEINEQFF.

This CDR3 is CASSSGVRGTDTQYF. Here the CDR3 DNA reads TGTGCCAGCAGCTCGGGGGTGCGGGGCACAGATACGCAGTATTTT. V gene TRBV7-3 combines with J gene TRBJ2-3, with D possibly being TRBD2 (6 bases). Trimming left V 4 bases short and J 1 base short, with 12 bases between. Germline V gene data show CDR1 as SGHTA and CDR2 as FQGTGA. This CDR3 is built from 15 residues.